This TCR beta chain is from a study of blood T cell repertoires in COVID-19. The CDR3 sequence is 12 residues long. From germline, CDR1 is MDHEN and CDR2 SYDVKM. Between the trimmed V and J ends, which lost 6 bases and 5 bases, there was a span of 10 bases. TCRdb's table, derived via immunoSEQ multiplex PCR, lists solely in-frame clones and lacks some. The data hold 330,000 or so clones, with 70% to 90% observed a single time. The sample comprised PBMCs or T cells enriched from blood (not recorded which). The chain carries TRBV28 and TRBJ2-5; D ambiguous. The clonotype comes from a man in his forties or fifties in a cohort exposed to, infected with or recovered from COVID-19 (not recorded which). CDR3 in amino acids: CASRRSVETQYF. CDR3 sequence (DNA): TGTGCCAGCAGAAGGAGCGTGGAGACCCAGTACTTC.